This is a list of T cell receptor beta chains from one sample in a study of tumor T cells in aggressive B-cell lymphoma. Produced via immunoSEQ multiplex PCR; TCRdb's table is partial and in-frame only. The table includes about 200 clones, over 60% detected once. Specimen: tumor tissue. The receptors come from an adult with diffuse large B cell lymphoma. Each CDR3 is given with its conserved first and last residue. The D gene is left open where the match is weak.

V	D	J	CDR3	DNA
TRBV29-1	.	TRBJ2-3	CSATEPYTDTQYF	TGCAGCGCCACAGAACCTTACACAGATACGCAGTATTTT